This paragraph covers one TCR beta chain sequence. Two or more post-ART PBMC samples, plus at least one pre-ART sample, were available for each donor. The CDR3 extends over 16 amino acids. With 6 bases clipped from V and 9 bases from J, the junction kept 8 bases outside the gene matches. From germline, CDR1 is LNHDA and CDR2 SQIVND (reference sequence). This sample is drawn from a study of long-term antiretroviral therapy in people with HIV. An immunoSEQ assay, version v3.0, was performed at survey level. Generated by immunoSEQ multiplex PCR, the TCRdb table keeps only in-frame clones and is missing some. The sample has 25,000 to 40,000 clones, approximately 96% seen once.

The sequence was collected from a man in his thirties or forties with HIV. The V gene is TRBV19, the J gene TRBJ2-1; 16 nucleotides match TRBD2. The material sequenced was unsorted PBMCs, taken roughly 6.4 years after starting antiretroviral therapy. CDR3 in amino acids: CASRGGLAGGPVEQFF. In DNA form, the CDR3 reads TGTGCCAGTAGGGGGGGACTAGCGGGAGGGCCGGTTGAGCAGTTCTTC.